This T cell receptor beta chain was obtained from a study of CD8 T cells in Susac syndrome. Random hexamers primed reverse transcription of about 0.45 to 1 ug RNA. Amplification of TCR beta CDR3 by immunoSEQ multiplex PCR spanned 54 Vbeta and 13 Jbeta. TCRdb used MiXCR to reprocess the immunoSEQ multiplex PCR reads, holding one entry per CDR3 protein. The repertoire holds approximately 190,000 distinct CDR3 sequences, approximately 94% seen once, with 0.098% in the top ten. The germline gives CDR1 KGHSH, CDR2 LQKENI. CDR3 size: 17 residues. With V trimmed by 4 bases and J by 0 bases, 8 bases remained unmatched. Study-level points and caveats: Expansion of clones was not seen in the CD4+ T cell repertoires of Susac syndrome. It was acknowledged by the study that relatively few individuals were included in its TCR sequencing and HLA analysis.

Remarks on this clonotype: Its antigen is undetermined.

TCR beta sequencing covered blood CD8+ and CD4+ T cells. Sequencing input: CD4+ T cells from PBMCs. The chain is built from TRBV18 and TRBJ2-7; the match to TRBD1 covers 11 bases. The sequence came from a human donor with Susac syndrome. The CDR3 protein is CASSLTAGTGGSYEQYF. The CDR3 nucleotides read TGTGCCAGCTCACTAACGGCCGGGACAGGGGGCTCCTACGAGCAGTACTTC.